This section outlines one TCR beta chain sequence together with its context. Sequence at one end of the junction differs from germline and may be a read error. The data originate from a study of tumor-infiltrating lymphocytes in primary liver carcinoma. This CDR3 spans 11 amino acids. CDR1 and CDR2 from the germline V gene are SEHNR and FQNEAQ (reference sequence). The template, about 500 ng total RNA, yielded TCR beta cDNA made with a constant-region primer. Amplification in three nested multiplex PCR rounds with slightly modified ARM-PCR gave rise to TCR beta libraries. A C-beta reverse primer was combined with TRBV1-TRBV30 forward primers in the first two PCR rounds, and each round had 10 cycles. MiXCR was run by TCRdb on the multiplex PCR reads, yielding one entry per CDR3 protein. Of 100,000 or so distinct CDR3 sequences in the sample, 55% to 80% are singletons; the top ten hold roughly 12%. Co-extraction yielded RNA and DNA from roughly 20-30 mg of unsorted bulk tissue. Researchers took samples from five separate regions of each tumor.

The V and J genes are TRBV7-9 and TRBJ2-7, with D unresolved. The sequence was collected from a woman aged 55-69 years with primary liver carcinoma and hepatitis B virus infection. The sample was liver tumor tissue from sampling region 2. This sample's subset: tumor region T2, inferior pole. The CDR3 coding sequence is TGTGCCAGCAGCCTTAACAGCGAGCAGTATTTC. Its protein is CASSLNSEQYF.